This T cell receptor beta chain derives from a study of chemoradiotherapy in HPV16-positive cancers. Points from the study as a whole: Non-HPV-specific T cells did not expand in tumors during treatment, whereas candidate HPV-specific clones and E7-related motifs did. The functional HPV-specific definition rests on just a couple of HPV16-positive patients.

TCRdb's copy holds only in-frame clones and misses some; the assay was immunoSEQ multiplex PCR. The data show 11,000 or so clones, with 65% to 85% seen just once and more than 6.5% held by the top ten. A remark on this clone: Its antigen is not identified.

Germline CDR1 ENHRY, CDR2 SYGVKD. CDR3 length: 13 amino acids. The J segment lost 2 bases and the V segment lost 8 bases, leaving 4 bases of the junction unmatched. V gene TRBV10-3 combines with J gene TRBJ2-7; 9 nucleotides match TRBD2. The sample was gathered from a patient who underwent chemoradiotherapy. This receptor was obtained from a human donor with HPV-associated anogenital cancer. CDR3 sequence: CAIGASGTYEQYF. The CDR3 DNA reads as TGTGCCATCGGGGCTAGCGGGACCTACGAGCAGTACTTC.